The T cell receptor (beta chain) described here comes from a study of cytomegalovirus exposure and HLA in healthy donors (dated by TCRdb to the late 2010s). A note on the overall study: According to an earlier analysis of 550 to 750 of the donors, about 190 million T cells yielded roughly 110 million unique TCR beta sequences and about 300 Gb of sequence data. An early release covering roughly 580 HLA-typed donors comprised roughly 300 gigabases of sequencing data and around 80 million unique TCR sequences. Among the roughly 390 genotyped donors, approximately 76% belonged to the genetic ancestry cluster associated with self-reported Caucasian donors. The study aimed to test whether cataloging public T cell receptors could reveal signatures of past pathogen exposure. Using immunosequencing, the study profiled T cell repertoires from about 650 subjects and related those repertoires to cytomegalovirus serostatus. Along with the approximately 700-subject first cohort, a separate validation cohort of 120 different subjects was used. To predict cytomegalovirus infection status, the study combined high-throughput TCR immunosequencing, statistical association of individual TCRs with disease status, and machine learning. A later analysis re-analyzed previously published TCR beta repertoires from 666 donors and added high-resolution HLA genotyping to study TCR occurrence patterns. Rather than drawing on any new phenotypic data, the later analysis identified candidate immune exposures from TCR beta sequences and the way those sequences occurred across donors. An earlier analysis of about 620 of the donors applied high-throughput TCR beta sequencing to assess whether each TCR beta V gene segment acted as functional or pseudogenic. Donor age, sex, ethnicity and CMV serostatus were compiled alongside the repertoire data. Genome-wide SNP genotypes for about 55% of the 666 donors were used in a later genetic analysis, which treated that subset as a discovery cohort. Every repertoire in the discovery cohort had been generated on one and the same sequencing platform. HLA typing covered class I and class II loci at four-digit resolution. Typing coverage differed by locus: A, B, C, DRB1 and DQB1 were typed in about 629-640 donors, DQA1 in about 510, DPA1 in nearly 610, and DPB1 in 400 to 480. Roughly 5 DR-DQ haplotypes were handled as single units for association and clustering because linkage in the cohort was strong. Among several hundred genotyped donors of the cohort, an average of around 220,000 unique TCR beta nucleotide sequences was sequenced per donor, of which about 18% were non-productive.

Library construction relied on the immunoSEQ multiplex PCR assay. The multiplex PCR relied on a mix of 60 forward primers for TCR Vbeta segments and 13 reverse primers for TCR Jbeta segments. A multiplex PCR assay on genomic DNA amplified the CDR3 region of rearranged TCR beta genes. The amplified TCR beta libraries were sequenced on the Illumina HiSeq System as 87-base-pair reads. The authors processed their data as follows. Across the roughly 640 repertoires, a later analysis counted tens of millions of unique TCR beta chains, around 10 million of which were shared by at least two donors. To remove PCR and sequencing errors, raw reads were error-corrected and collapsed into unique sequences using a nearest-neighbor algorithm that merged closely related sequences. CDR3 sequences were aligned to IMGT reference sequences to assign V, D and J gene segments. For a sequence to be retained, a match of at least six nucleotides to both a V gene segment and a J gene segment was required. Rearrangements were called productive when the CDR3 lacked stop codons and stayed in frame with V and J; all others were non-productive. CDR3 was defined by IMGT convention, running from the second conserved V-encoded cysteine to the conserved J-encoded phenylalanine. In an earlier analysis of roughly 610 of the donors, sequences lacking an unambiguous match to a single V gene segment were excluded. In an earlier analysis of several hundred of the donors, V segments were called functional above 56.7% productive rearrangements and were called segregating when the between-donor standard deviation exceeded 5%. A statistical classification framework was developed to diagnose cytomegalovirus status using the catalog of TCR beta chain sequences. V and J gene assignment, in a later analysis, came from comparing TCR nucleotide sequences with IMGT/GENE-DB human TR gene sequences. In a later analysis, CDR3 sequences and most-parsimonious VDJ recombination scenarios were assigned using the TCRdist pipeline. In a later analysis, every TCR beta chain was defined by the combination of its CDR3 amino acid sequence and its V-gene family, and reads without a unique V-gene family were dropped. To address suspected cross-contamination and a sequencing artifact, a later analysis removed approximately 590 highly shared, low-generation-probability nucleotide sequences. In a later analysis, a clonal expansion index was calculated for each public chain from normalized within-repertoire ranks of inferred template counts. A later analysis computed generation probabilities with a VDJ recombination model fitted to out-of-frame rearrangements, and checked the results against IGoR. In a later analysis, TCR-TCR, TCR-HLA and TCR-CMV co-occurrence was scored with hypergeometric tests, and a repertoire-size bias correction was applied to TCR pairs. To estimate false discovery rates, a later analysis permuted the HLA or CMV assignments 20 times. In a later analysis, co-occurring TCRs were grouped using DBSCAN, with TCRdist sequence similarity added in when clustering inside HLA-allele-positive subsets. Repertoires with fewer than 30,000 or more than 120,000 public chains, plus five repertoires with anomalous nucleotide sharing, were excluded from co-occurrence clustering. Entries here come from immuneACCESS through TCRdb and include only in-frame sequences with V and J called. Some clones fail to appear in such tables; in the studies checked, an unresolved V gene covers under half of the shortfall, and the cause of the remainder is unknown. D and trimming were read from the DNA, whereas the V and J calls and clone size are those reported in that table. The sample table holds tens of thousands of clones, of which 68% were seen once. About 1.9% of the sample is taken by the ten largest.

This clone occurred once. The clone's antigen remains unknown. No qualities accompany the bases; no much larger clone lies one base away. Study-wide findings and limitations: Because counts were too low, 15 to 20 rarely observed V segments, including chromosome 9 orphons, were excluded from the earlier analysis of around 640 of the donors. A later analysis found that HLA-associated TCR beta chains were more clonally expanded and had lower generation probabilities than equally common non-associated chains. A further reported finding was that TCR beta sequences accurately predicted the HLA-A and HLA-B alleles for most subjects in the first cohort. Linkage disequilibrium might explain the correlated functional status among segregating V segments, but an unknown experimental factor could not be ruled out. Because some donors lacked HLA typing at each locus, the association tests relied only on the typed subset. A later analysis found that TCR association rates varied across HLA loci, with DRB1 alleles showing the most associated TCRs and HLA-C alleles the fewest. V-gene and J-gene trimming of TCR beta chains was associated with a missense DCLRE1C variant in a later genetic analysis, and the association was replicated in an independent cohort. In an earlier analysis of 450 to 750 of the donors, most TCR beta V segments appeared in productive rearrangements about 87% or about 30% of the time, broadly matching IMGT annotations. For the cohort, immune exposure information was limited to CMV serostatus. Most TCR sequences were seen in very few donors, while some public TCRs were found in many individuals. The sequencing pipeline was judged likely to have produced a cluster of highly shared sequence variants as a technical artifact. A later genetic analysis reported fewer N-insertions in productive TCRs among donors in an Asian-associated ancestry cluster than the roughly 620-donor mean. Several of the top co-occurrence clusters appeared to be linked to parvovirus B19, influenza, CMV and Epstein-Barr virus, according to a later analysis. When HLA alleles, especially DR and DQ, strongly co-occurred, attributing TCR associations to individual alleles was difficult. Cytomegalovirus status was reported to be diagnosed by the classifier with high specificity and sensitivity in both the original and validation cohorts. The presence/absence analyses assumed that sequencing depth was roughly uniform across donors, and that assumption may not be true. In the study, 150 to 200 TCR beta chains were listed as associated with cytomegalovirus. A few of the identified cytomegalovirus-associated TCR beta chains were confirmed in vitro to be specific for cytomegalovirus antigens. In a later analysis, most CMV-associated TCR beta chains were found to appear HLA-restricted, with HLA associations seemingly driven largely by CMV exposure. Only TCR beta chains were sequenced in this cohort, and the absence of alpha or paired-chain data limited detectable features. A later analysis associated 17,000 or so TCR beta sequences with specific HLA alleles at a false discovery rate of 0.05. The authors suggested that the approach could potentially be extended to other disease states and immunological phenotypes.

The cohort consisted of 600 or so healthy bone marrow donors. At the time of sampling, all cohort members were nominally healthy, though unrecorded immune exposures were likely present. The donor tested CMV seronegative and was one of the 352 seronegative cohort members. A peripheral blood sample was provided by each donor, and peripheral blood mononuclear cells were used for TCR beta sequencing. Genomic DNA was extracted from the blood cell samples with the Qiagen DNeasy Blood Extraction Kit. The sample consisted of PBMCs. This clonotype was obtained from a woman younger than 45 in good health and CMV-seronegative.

The sequenced DNA is TGTGCCAGCAGCCCCAGACAGGCTCCTGGGGCTTTCTTT. Translated, it reads CASSPRQAPGAFF. The chain is assembled from TRBV7-2 and TRBJ1-1; the D gene is perhaps TRBD1, from 6 matching bases. The V end loses 5 bases and the J end loses 11 bases, and a stretch of 18 bases separates them. Taken from the germline V gene, the CDR1 and CDR2 loops are SGHTA and FQGNSA. Its CDR3 holds 13 amino acids, cysteine through phenylalanine. Just the 39-base CDR3 DNA is kept, in frame starting at base 1.